This TCR beta chain was sequenced during a study of shared clonotypes between healthy human individuals. General observations from the study: The represented genetic and exposure-history diversity was limited by the small number of donors. Shared clonotypes: about 5% naive CD4, 3% to 3.5% naive CD8, about 2.5% memory CD4, 0.4% to 0.5% memory CD8.

The CDR3 is 13 residues long. V was cut by 4 bases and J by 4 bases, with 8 bases left in between. The V gene's germline CDR1 is SGDLS and CDR2 YYNGEE. A word on this clone: What it binds is unknown. The same CDR3 also results from other DNA sequences found in this sample.

CD45RO negativity and positive selection for CCR7 defined naive CD8 cells, a population that excluded terminally differentiated effector memory CD45RA+ cells. Original methodology: ImmunoSEQ sequences covered only the junction and lacked quality scores; filtering therefore differed. TCRdb's copy holds only in-frame clones and misses some; the assay was immunoSEQ multiplex PCR. The V and J calls and the clone size are those of that table, but D and trimming were determined from the DNA. The profile shows roughly 2.1 million clones, about 93% of them singletons. The source is a man in his late teens or twenties in good health. Some clones in this sample may be carry-over from other donors' samples. Sequences were obtained from naive CD8+ T cells from PBMCs. V gene TRBV9 combines with J gene TRBJ2-2, with D unresolved. The CDR3 DNA is TGTGCCAGCAGCCCCTCGGGCACCGGGGAGCTGTTTTTT. Its protein is CASSPSGTGELFF. Full variable domain (rest looked up from reference TRBV9 and TRBJ2-2): DSGVTQTPKHLITATGQRVTLRCSPRSGDLSVYWYQQSLDQGLQFLIQYYNGEERAKGNILERFSAQQFPDLHSELNLSSLELGDSALYFCASSPSGTGELFFGEGSRLTVL.